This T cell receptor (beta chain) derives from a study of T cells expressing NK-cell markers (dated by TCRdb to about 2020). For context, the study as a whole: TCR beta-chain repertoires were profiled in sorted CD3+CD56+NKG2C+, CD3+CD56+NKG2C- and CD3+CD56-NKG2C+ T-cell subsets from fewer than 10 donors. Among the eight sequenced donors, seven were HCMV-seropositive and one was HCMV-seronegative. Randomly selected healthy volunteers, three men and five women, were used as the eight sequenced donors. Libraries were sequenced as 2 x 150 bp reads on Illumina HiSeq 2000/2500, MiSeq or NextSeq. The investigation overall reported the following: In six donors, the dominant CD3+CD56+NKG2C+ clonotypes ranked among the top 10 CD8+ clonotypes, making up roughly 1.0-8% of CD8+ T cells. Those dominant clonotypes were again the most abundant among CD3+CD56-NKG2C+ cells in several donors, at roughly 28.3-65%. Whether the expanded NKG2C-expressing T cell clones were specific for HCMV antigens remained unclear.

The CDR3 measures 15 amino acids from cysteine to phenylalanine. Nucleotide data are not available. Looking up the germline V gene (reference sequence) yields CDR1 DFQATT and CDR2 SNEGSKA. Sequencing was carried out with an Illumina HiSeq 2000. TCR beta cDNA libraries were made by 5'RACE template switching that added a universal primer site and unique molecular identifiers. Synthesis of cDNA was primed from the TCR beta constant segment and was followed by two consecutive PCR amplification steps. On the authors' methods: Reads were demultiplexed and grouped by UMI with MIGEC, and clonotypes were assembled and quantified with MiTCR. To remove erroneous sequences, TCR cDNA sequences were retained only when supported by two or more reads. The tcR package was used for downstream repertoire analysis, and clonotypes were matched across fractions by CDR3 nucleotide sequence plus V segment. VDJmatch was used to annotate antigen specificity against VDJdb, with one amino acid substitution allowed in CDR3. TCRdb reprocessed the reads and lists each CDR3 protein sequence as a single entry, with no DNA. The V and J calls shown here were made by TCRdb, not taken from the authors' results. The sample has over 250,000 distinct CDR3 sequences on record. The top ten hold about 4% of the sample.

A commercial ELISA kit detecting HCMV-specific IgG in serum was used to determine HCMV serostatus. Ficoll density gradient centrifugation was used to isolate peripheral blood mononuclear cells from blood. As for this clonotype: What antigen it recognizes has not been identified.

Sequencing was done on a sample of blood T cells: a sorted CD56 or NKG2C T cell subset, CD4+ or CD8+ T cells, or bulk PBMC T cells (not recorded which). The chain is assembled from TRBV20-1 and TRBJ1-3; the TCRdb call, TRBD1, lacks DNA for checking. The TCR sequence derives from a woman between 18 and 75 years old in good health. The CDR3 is CSAGEGGNSGNTIYF.